One T cell receptor beta chain is described in this entry. V lost 0 bases, J lost 0 bases, and 12 bases lay in between. Germline CDR1 SGHRS, CDR2 YFSETQ. The length of the CDR3 is 16 residues. As handled by the study authors: Scientists estimated how many nucleated cells there were by amplifying reference gene primers. Libraries were prepared by immunoSEQ multiplex PCR; TCRdb keeps only in-frame clonotypes and omits some of them. The V and J calls and clone size come from that table; D and trimming were worked out from the DNA. The sample holds under 95,000 clones, less than 90% seen once. The sample is drawn from a study of blood T cell repertoires in COVID-19. Turning to the study itself: Acute and convalescent COVID-19 specimens originated in the United States, Italy and Spain. Sample material is recorded as cDNA or gDNA derived from T cells, B-cell-depleted T cells, or PBMCs.

This TCR was recovered from a woman older than 75 with acute or convalescent COVID-19. Specimen: peripheral blood. This chain joins TRBV5-1 and TRBJ1-1; D gene uncertain. The CDR3 reads CASSLGYSPLNTEAFF. CDR3 bases: TGCGCCAGCAGCTTGGGGTACAGCCCTTTGAACACTGAAGCTTTCTTT.